This T cell receptor beta chain was documented in a study of low-dose radiotherapy and immunotherapy resistance in tumors. Overall study context: The study delivered 0.5 Gy per fraction every 2 weeks to Cohort 1, totaling 6.5 Gy. Each patient was administered nivolumab intravenously at 240 mg, which was a flat dose, every two weeks, along with intravenous ipilimumab at 1 mg/kg every six weeks.

Both TCRalpha and TCRbeta chains were reverse transcribed with V-gene-specific primers. It was with a constant-region primer and a V-primer adapter that TCRs were amplified over roughly 20 PCR cycles. TCRdb ran MiXCR on the reads and lists one entry per CDR3 protein. There are 70,000 to 90,000 distinct CDR3 sequences in the sample; over 15% occur only once, and less than 3.5% lies in the top ten. Described time point: before trial treatment. This clonotype was seen many times. V lost 6 bases and J lost 4; bases outside the gene matches: 8. This CDR3 contains 15 residues. Germline CDR1 reads SQVTM; CDR2 reads ANQGSEA.

Material: PBMCs, obtained before treatment. The J gene is TRBJ2-5, the V gene TRBV29-1, with 13 nucleotides matching TRBD2. The receptor was isolated from a male donor with prostate cancer. CDR3 sequence reads: CSVPGLAGVSETQYF. The CDR3 bases are TGCAGCGTACCTGGACTAGCGGGGGTATCAGAGACCCAGTACTTC.